Each of the 28 T cell receptor beta chains below was sequenced from the same sample in a study of control samples from healthy donors and cancer patients. Method: immunoSEQ multiplex PCR; TCRdb's copy keeps in-frame clones and lacks some. Counted here are some 64,000 clones, 70% to 90% occurring once; the ten biggest clones make up around 2.3%. The sample comprised PBMCs. The receptors originated from a woman aged 45-65 years with head and neck cancer.

The chain recombines TRBV1 with TRBJ2-5; the D call of TRBD2 is as the table states it, not checked on the DNA. TRBV1 is described as a pseudogene. This CDR3 region has 16 residues. CDR3 protein: CTSSQGVGGRQETQYF. The CDR3 DNA sequence: TGCACCAGCAGCCAAGGGGTCGGGGGGCGCCAAGAGACCCAGTACTTC.

The V call is TRBV6-5, the J call TRBJ1-1; weak D call: TRBD1 (5 bases). This CDR3 contains 14 residues. The germline V gene has CDR1 MNHEY and CDR2 SVGAGI. Trimming stripped 6 bases from V and 4 bases from J, with 15 bases between. As DNA, the CDR3 is TGTGCCAGCAGGTCGACAGCCTTGGGCACTGAAGCTTTCTTT. Translating gives CASRSTALGTEAFF.

The chain couples TRBV9 to TRBJ2-2; D is possibly TRBD1 or TRBD2 (5 bases each). There are 14 residues in the CDR3. CDR1 is SGDLS, CDR2 YYNGEE, per germline. The germline V and J ends were trimmed by 3 bases and 6 bases, with 12 bases remaining between them. This CDR3 is CASSEGRPAGELFF. The DNA of the CDR3 is TGTGCCAGCAGCGAGGGACGGCCGGCCGGGGAGCTGTTTTTT.

The chain carries TRBV2 and TRBJ2-3; 11 bases line up with TRBD2. The CDR3 consists of 16 residues. The germline V gene has CDR1 SNHLY and CDR2 FYNNEI. The junction had 11 bases not matched to a gene; V was cut back by 6 bases and J by 6 bases. For the CDR3, the DNA is TGTGCCAGCAGCCGCGCCCTAGCGGGGGGCGGGGATACGCAGTATTTT. Amino acids: CASSRALAGGGDTQYF.

The chain uses TRBV9 and TRBJ2-7; TRBD1 might be the D (6 bases). The V end was cut by 2 bases, the J end by 1 base, with 16 bases between. CDR3 length equals 16 residues. CDR1 and CDR2 (germline): SGDLS, YYNGEE. CDR3 DNA sequence: TGTGCCAGCAGCGTCGGAACAGGGTTTTCGTCCTACGAGCAGTACTTC. Amino acid sequence: CASSVGTGFSSYEQYF. Combining the CDR3 with reference TRBV9 and TRBJ2-7 gives the whole variable domain DSGVTQTPKHLITATGQRVTLRCSPRSGDLSVYWYQQSLDQGLQFLIQYYNGEERAKGNILERFSAQQFPDLHSELNLSSLELGDSALYFCASSVGTGFSSYEQYFGPGTRLTVT.

Of note for this clone: Other DNA sequences from this sample encode an identical CDR3 as well. V usage is TRBV7-2 and J usage is TRBJ1-1, with D unresolved. Germline V gene sequence: CDR1 SGHTA, CDR2 FQGNSA. The CDR3 length is 14 residues. With 1 base removed from V and 5 bases from J, the gap between germline ends came to 11 bases. As DNA, the CDR3 is TGTGCCAGCAGCTTAGGGGGAAGGAGGACTGAAGCTTTCTTT. Translation gives CASSLGGRRTEAFF.

The V gene is TRBV23-1, the J gene TRBJ1-1; 12 bases fit TRBD1. TRBV23-1 is an ORF; its function is uncertain. Trimming cost V 4 bases and J 7 bases; bases outside gene matches: 7. The CDR3 is 15 residues long. The CDR3 loop reads CASSRRDRGQIEAFF. The DNA of the CDR3 is TGCGCCAGCAGTCGCCGGGACAGGGGGCAAATTGAAGCTTTCTTT.

This clone was seen only a few times. The rearrangement links TRBV6-5 to TRBJ2-7, with 8 bases lining up with TRBD1. CDR1 MNHEY and CDR2 SVGAGI come from the germline V gene. J gave up 0 bases and V 4 bases, and 2 bases lay outside the gene matches. The CDR3 is 14 amino acids. For the CDR3, the DNA is TGTGCCAGCAGTTTCCAGGGGGCCTCCTACGAGCAGTACTTC. The encoded protein is CASSFQGASYEQYF.

V gene TRBV19 combines with J gene TRBJ2-6; D is possibly TRBD1 or TRBD2 (6 bases each). CDR1 is LNHDA and CDR2 is SQIVND in the germline V gene (reference sequence). This CDR3 region has 20 residues. V dropped 7 bases and J dropped 2 bases, with 27 bases sitting between them. CDR3 sequence reads: CASNTETGPPGEAGANVLTF. The CDR3 nucleotides read TGTGCCAGTAACACCGAAACAGGGCCCCCCGGGGAGGCTGGGGCCAACGTCCTGACTTTC.

This chain uses TRBV18 with TRBJ2-5, with D perhaps assigned TRBD1 or TRBD2 (7 bases each). Trimming shortened V by 2 bases and J by 2 bases, and 15 bases separated the two germline ends. Looked up from germline, CDR1 is KGHSH and CDR2 is LQKENI. This CDR3 is 16 amino acids long. CDR3 sequence (DNA): TGTGCCAGCTCACCAATAGGGGGCGGGAGTCAAGAGACCCAGTACTTC. This translates into CASSPIGGGSQETQYF.

The chain has TRBV30 and TRBJ1-1; tentative D call: TRBD1 (5 bases). The CDR3 loop spans 15 amino acids. V shed 3 bases and J shed 2 bases, with 16 bases lying between them. Germline assignment: CDR1 GTSNPN and CDR2 SVGIG (reference sequence). Here the CDR3 DNA reads TGTGCCTGGAGCCAACACGGGGGGGACAACACTGAAGCTTTCTTT. Translating gives CAWSQHGGDNTEAFF. Based on the CDR3 plus reference TRBV30 and TRBJ1-1, the full variable domain is SQTIHQWPATLVQPVGSPLSLECTVEGTSNPNLYWYRQAAGRGLQLLFYSVGIGQISSEVPQNLSASRPQDRQFILSSKKLLLSDSGFYLCAWSQHGGDNTEAFFGQGTRLTVV.

The V gene is TRBV3-1 (or the pseudogene TRBV3-2), the J gene TRBJ1-2; D is unresolved. V shed 0 bases and J shed 4 bases, with 12 bases lying between them. This CDR3 contains 15 residues. Germline CDR1 LGHDT, CDR2 YNNKEL (reference sequence). The CDR3 protein is CASSQDWVASYGYTF. The CDR3 DNA follows: TGTGCCAGCAGCCAAGATTGGGTGGCCTCCTATGGCTACACCTTC.

The chain combines TRBV11-2 with TRBJ1-1, with D perhaps matching TRBD1 (6 bases). Germline values: CDR1 SGHAT, CDR2 FQNNGV. CDR3 size: 14 residues. Trimming shortened V by 5 bases and J by 1 base, and 11 bases separated the two germline ends. CDR3 nucleotide sequence: TGTGCCAGCAGCCACCTCAGGGGGAACACTGAAGCTTTCTTT. Protein sequence: CASSHLRGNTEAFF.

The V and J genes are TRBV19 and TRBJ2-2; no definite D call. The ends were cut back, 1 base at V and 8 bases at J, with 11 bases in the middle. The CDR3 totals 14 residues. CDR1 LNHDA and CDR2 SQIVND come from the germline V gene (reference sequence). Here the CDR3 DNA reads TGTGCCAGTAGTATAGCGGTGTTGCGGGGGGAGCTGTTTTTT. This codes for CASSIAVLRGELFF.

The V and J genes are TRBV30 and TRBJ1-1, with D possibly matching TRBD1 (6 bases). Trimming cost V 0 bases and J 4 bases, with 12 bases left between them. The length of the CDR3 is 14 residues. Germline assignment: CDR1 GTSNPN and CDR2 SVGIG (reference sequence). The chain's CDR3 is CAWSVSRGATEAFF. CDR3 in DNA: TGTGCCTGGAGTGTATCTCGGGGGGCCACTGAAGCTTTCTTT.

This sequence joins TRBV24-1 and TRBJ2-3; weak D call: TRBD2 (6 bases). In germline, CDR1 is KGHDR, CDR2 SFDVKD. Trimming pared 3 bases from V and 5 bases from J, leaving 14 bases between. CDR3 length: 15 amino acids. Here the CDR3 reads CATSDDGRRGDTQYF. CDR3 coding DNA: TGTGCCACCAGTGATGATGGGAGGAGGGGAGATACGCAGTATTTT.

This rearrangement joins TRBV18 to TRBJ1-1, with TRBD1 identical over 10 bases. The germline V gene encodes CDR1 KGHSH and CDR2 LQKENI. Losses at the gene ends were 0 bases for V and 11 bases for J; bases not matched to a gene: 9. This CDR3 has 15 residues. The CDR3: CASSPPGQGLLWAFF. CDR3 nucleotides: TGTGCCAGCTCACCACCGGGACAGGGGCTTCTGTGGGCTTTCTTT.

The rearrangement joins TRBV12-3 or TRBV12-4 to TRBJ1-2, with 8 bases matching TRBD1. Germline trimming cut 5 bases from V and 8 bases from J; bases unmatched to any gene: 7. This CDR3 has 13 amino acids. The CDR3 loop is CASSAGTGRGYTF. CDR3 DNA: TGTGCCAGCAGTGCCGGGACAGGACGAGGCTACACCTTC.

This clone occurred a few times. The chain carries TRBV4-1 and TRBJ2-5; D is perhaps TRBD1 or TRBD2 (6 bases each). The CDR3 has 15 amino acids. Trimming took off 1 base at V and 5 bases at J, with 14 bases between the two ends. Germline CDR1 is MGHRA and CDR2 is YSYEKL. This chain's CDR3 is CASSQGPGAGETQYF. For the CDR3, the DNA is TGCGCCAGCAGCCAAGGCCCGGGGGCTGGGGAGACCCAGTACTTC.

This clone is medium-sized within its sample. The chain employs TRBV6-5 and TRBJ1-5; D unclear. Germline CDR1 and CDR2: MNHEY and SVGAGI. CDR3 length equals 14 residues. V lost 4 bases, J lost 4 bases, and 11 bases lay in between. The chain's CDR3 is CASSLGSGNQPQHF. As DNA, the CDR3 is TGTGCCAGCAGTTTAGGGTCGGGGAATCAGCCCCAGCATTTT.

This clone was recorded only once. This chain connects TRBV4-2 to TRBJ1-5; 10 nucleotides match TRBD1. The CDR3 is 17 amino acids. CDR1 LGHNA and CDR2 YNFKEQ come from the germline V gene. V lost 3 bases and J lost 2; bases outside the gene matches: 7. CDR3 amino acids: CASSQGTGTGGNQPQHF. DNA of the CDR3: TGTGCCAGCAGCCAGGGGACCGGGACAGGGGGCAATCAGCCCCAGCATTTT.

The CDR3 here is CASSHGTRGLNEQFF. CDR3 DNA sequence: TGTGCCAGCAGCCACGGGACACGGGGTCTGAATGAGCAGTTCTTC. The chain couples TRBV11-3 to TRBJ2-1; D perhaps matches TRBD1 (6 bases). The CDR3 runs to 15 residues. V was pared by 5 bases and J by 7 bases, with 18 bases between. Germline lookup yields CDR1 SGHNT and CDR2 YENEEA.

The chain is built from TRBV10-3 and TRBJ2-3, with 12 bases aligning to TRBD2. Per the germline V gene, CDR1 is ENHRY and CDR2 is SYGVKD. The trim removed 2 bases at V and 6 bases at J, leaving 6 bases unmatched. The CDR3 has 16 residues. The CDR3 DNA sequence: TGTGCCATCAGTGAGGGGGGACTAGCGGGTGCCGATACGCAGTATTTT. Amino acid sequence: CAISEGGLAGADTQYF.

The chain employs TRBV5-1 and TRBJ2-7; possibly TRBD1 for D (5 bases). In germline, CDR1 is SGHRS, CDR2 YFSETQ. V was cut by 4 bases and J by 2 bases, with 13 bases left in between. This CDR3 comprises 14 residues. The CDR3 region is CASSVDTSPYEQYF. CDR3 bases: TGCGCCAGCAGCGTGGACACGTCCCCCTACGAGCAGTACTTC.

This chain uses TRBV2 with TRBJ2-1; tentatively, D is TRBD1 (5 bases). Looked up from germline, CDR1 is SNHLY and CDR2 is FYNNEI. Trimming stripped 6 bases from V and 9 bases from J, with 24 bases between. The CDR3 covers 16 residues. CDR3 sequence reads: CASRPLGQPLIGEQFF. The CDR3, as DNA: TGTGCCAGCAGGCCCTTGGGGCAGCCGTTGATTGGTGAGCAGTTCTTC. Filled out from reference TRBV2 and TRBJ2-1, the complete variable domain reads EPEVTQTPSHQVTQMGQEVILRCVPISNHLYFYWYRQILGQKVEFLVSFYNNEISEKSEIFDDQFSVERPDGSNFTLKIRSTKLEDSAMYFCASRPLGQPLIGEQFFGPGTRLTVL.

This sequence joins TRBV11-2 and TRBJ1-1; D is ambiguous. V lost 3 bases, J lost 4 bases, and 15 bases lay in between. The CDR3 has 15 amino acids. Germline-derived CDR1 and CDR2 are SGHAT and FQNNGV. As DNA, the CDR3 is TGTGCCAGCAGCTTCCGAGGCGGAGGAAGCACTGAAGCTTTCTTT. It codes for CASSFRGGGSTEAFF.

The gene calls are TRBV9 and TRBJ2-2; D gene uncertain. Trimming cost V 0 bases and J 0 bases, with 9 bases left between them. Germline V gives CDR1 SGDLS, CDR2 YYNGEE. CDR3 length: 16 amino acids. CDR3: CASSVGYRSNTGELFF. CDR3 DNA sequence: TGTGCCAGCAGCGTAGGTTACCGGTCGAACACCGGGGAGCTGTTTTTT.

The rearrangement uses TRBV9 and TRBJ2-1; 12 bases line up with TRBD1. The CDR3 length is 15 residues. V dropped 0 bases and J dropped 9; count of bases not matched to a gene: 4. Germline CDR1 reads SGDLS; CDR2 reads YYNGEE. CDR3 amino acids: CASSVVGTGGGEQFF. The CDR3 DNA follows: TGTGCCAGCAGCGTAGTGGGGACAGGGGGCGGTGAGCAGTTCTTC.